This TCR beta chain was captured in a study of regulatory T cells in long-lasting Graves disease. Regarding the study as a whole: Rather than thyroid tissue, only peripheral blood underwent study. TCR diversity in persistent Graves' patients was below that of newly diagnosed ones.

Building the TCR beta libraries relied on iRepertoire HTBI primers, and CDR3 regions underwent Arm-PCR. Via MiXCR, TCRdb re-called the multiplex PCR reads, giving one row per CDR3 protein. The sample carries 420,000 or so distinct CDR3 sequences, less than 25% recorded once. Time point: persistent/refractory GD, antithyroid drugs over 5 years with positive TRAb. TCR sequences were obtained from RNA taken from PBMCs. The EDTA tubes were filled with 8.5 to 9.5 milliliters of drawn peripheral blood. A remark on this clonotype: Its antigen is as yet unknown.

Sequenced here: peripheral blood mononuclear cells (PBMCs), sampled when the disease was refractory, from a patient treated with antithyroid drugs. This clonotype originated in a female donor with Graves disease.

The CDR3 DNA is TGTGCCAGCAGTGCCCAGGGGGCTGGGGGCACTGAAGCTTTCTTT. Translation: CASSAQGAGGTEAFF. The genes are TRBV28 and TRBJ1-1; 8 positions agree with TRBD1. The germline CDR1 and CDR2 sequences are MDHEN and SYDVKM. Losses at the gene ends were 5 bases for V and 4 bases for J; bases not matched to a gene: 9. There are 15 residues in the CDR3.